Below, 6 T cell receptor beta chains from the same sample are listed, as sequenced in a study of CD8 T cells in ankylosing spondylitis. TCRdb re-called the 5' RACE reads with MiXCR, one entry per CDR3 protein. The profile shows 200,000 to 250,000 distinct CDR3 sequences, 25% to 30% of them singletons. The sample taken for sequencing was blood, either unsorted or a sorted T cell fraction (not recorded which). The receptors derive from a male donor with ankylosing spondylitis or in good health (not recorded which).

This clonotype was observed once. V is TRBV20-1 and J is TRBJ1-1; TRBD1 is a possible D gene (5 bases). The length of the CDR3 is 14 residues. Between the trimmed V and J ends, which lost 0 bases and 1 base, there was a span of 9 bases. Germline V gene data show CDR1 as DFQATT and CDR2 as SNEGSKA (reference sequence). This chain's CDR3 is CSARDSGGNTEAFF. The DNA of the CDR3 is TGCAGTGCTAGAGACTCGGGGGGGAACACTGAAGCTTTCTTT.

This clonotype was counted at least ten times. V is TRBV6-2 or TRBV6-3 and J is TRBJ2-1; 8 bases are a match to TRBD2. The ends lost 6 bases at V and 6 bases at J; junction bases unmatched: 16. The V gene's germline CDR1 is MNHEY and CDR2 SVGEGT. The CDR3 is 17 amino acids. CDR3: CASSRTSMRLEGNEQFF. CDR3 nucleotides: TGTGCCAGCAGCCGGACTAGCATGCGATTAGAGGGCAATGAGCAGTTCTTC.

Only a few counts were recorded for this clonotype. V and J are TRBV18 and TRBJ2-7; D not resolved. Germline V gene data show CDR1 as KGHSH and CDR2 as LQKENI. The V end lost 5 bases, the J end lost 6 bases, and 14 bases lay between the germline ends. CDR3 length: 13 amino acids. The CDR3 here is CASSFGARSEQYF. CDR3 coding DNA: TGTGCCAGCTCATTCGGCGCGCGGAGCGAGCAGTACTTC.

Ten or more counts support this clonotype. The rearrangement joins TRBV29-1 to TRBJ2-1; D is unresolved. V gave up 6 bases and J gave up 4 bases, with 7 bases separating them. Germline CDR1 reads SQVTM; CDR2 reads ANQGSEA. This CDR3 spans 11 amino acids. The CDR3 spells CSVWAYNEQFF. DNA for the CDR3: TGCAGCGTGTGGGCTTACAATGAGCAGTTCTTC.

The rearrangement uses TRBV25-1 and TRBJ1-4, with D possibly TRBD1 on 5 matching bases. Germline CDR1 reads MGHDK; CDR2 reads SYGVNS. The V and J ends lost 5 bases and 5 bases respectively, with 12 bases between them. There are 14 residues in the CDR3. Written as DNA, the CDR3 is TGTGCCAGCAGTCACGGGGGGTCGAATGAAAAACTGTTTTTT. Its translation: CASSHGGSNEKLFF.

The rearrangement uses TRBV6-1 and TRBJ2-7; D is unclear. CDR1 MNHNS and CDR2 SASEGT come from the germline V gene. V lost 0 bases and J 1 base, leaving 10 bases between the germline ends. The CDR3 sequence is 15 residues long. DNA of the CDR3: TGTGCCAGCAGTGAAGCATTAAGTCGTTCCTACGAGCAGTACTTC. Residues: CASSEALSRSYEQYF.